This record looks at one T cell receptor (beta chain) sequence and its context. Its antigen is undetermined. The assay was immunoSEQ multiplex PCR, and TCRdb's table has in-frame clones only and misses some. The data contain around 99,000 clones, roughly 88% of them singletons. This sample is drawn from a study of radiotherapy plus CTLA-4 blockade in lung cancer. Turning to the study itself: Objective responses were observed in 15% to 20% of patients, and disease control was achieved by over 30%.

CTLA-4 blockade using ipilimumab, together with focal radiation, was received by patients with chemo-refractory metastatic non-small-cell lung cancer. Study conclusions and caveats: Early blood T cell clone dynamics reportedly forecast response best, with interferon-beta.

There are 14 residues in the CDR3. With 6 bases removed from V and 2 bases from J, the gap between germline ends came to 11 bases. The V gene's germline CDR1 is MNHNS and CDR2 SASEGT. V is TRBV6-1 and J is TRBJ1-5; possible D gene TRBD1, 5 bases. The sample in question was peripheral blood, obtained from a patient treated with radiotherapy plus ipilimumab. The TCR originated in a human donor with non-small cell lung cancer that progressed on radiotherapy plus ipilimumab. In nucleotides, the CDR3 is TGTGCCAGCAGGCTCCAGGGTGGCAATCAGCCCCAGCATTTT. Protein: CASRLQGGNQPQHF.